This is a list of T cell receptor beta chains from one sample in a study of T-cell reconstitution after alpha-beta-depleted transplantation in children. Each CDR3 protein gets one entry after TCRdb re-called the PCR reads with MiXCR. The sample includes 440,000 or so distinct CDR3 sequences, about a tenth seen only once; the top ten take roughly 5%. This specimen was PBMCs from the stem cell graft donor, taken from the stem cell graft. The receptors were sampled from a human donor who donated a stem cell graft to a child with acute myeloid leukemia. The CDR3 runs from the conserved cysteine through the conserved F or W. The D gene is left open where the match is weak. Size is omitted from some rows. Given values are once, few, many or a class for expanded clones.

>-|TRBJ2-5|TRBV5-1|many
CASSRRMTGPKLQETQYF
TGCGCCAGCAGCCGACGGATGACGGGACCGAAGTTACAAGAGACCCAGTACTTC
>TRBD2|TRBJ2-1|TRBV15|few
CATAAAGGPIGNEQFF
TGTGCCACCGCAGCCGCGGGGGGGCCTATTGGCAATGAGCAGTTCTTC
>-|TRBJ1-5|TRBV6-1|-
CASTDWANQPQHF
TGTGCCAGCACGGACTGGGCGAATCAGCCCCAGCATTTT
>TRBD1|TRBJ1-2|TRBV5-1|-
CASSSRQGEDYGYTF
TGCGCCAGCAGCTCAAGACAGGGGGAGGACTATGGCTACACCTTC
>-|TRBJ2-6|TRBV20-1|-
CSASTGAPGANGLTF
TGCAGTGCTAGTACGGGGGCCCCTGGGGCCAACGGCCTGACTTTC
>TRBD1|TRBJ2-3|TRBV7-3|many
CASSYGQGSTDTQYF
TGTGCCAGCAGCTACGGACAGGGGAGCACAGATACGCAGTATTTT
>TRBD2|TRBJ2-2|TRBV29-1|-
CSVVLSGINTGELFF
TGCAGCGTTGTTCTTAGCGGGATAAACACCGGGGAGCTGTTTTTT
>TRBD2|TRBJ2-2|TRBV20-1|few
CSARAGTSGGRTGELFF
TGCAGTGCTAGAGCCGGGACTAGCGGGGGGCGGACCGGGGAGCTGTTTTTT
>TRBD2|TRBJ2-1|TRBV6-2/TRBV6-3|few
CASSYSPGLASYNEQFF
TGTGCCAGCAGTTACTCCCCGGGACTAGCGAGCTACAATGAGCAGTTCTTC
>TRBD1|TRBJ1-5|TRBV12-3/TRBV12-4|-
CASSLFSAGGHQPQHF
TGTGCCAGCAGTTTATTTTCGGCAGGGGGCCATCAGCCCCAGCATTTT
>-|TRBJ2-1|TRBV7-9|many
CASSPPLDPYNEQFF
TGTGCCAGCAGCCCACCACTCGATCCCTACAATGAGCAGTTCTTC
>TRBD1|TRBJ2-5|TRBV6-1|few
CASTKDSTGLSSGTQYF
TGTGCCAGCACCAAGGATTCGACAGGGCTTAGCTCCGGGACCCAGTACTTC
>-|TRBJ2-2|TRBV9|few
CASSVDANTGELFF
TGTGCCAGCAGCGTAGACGCGAACACCGGGGAGCTGTTTTTT
>TRBD1|TRBJ2-7|TRBV7-3|-
CASSLTGVLNYEQYF
TGTGCCAGCAGTCTGACAGGGGTTTTAAACTACGAGCAGTACTTC
>-|TRBJ2-3|TRBV6-2/TRBV6-3|many
CASSYLSGVSDTQYF
TGTGCCAGCAGTTACCTCTCGGGAGTTTCAGATACGCAGTATTTT
>-|TRBJ2-2|TRBV29-1|many
CSTRSGLAGELFF
TGCAGCACGAGAAGCGGGTTGGCCGGGGAGCTGTTTTTT
>-|TRBJ1-3|TRBV29-1|many
CSVLDQGLGNTIYF
TGCAGCGTTCTAGATCAGGGGCTCGGAAACACCATATATTTT
>-|TRBJ2-5|TRBV5-6|-
CASSRTASQETQYF
TGTGCCAGCAGCCGGACGGCCAGCCAAGAGACCCAGTACTTC
>TRBD1|TRBJ1-6|TRBV5-1|-
CASRSGTGVSPLHF
TGCGCCAGCAGGTCCGGGACAGGGGTCTCACCCCTCCACTTT
>-|TRBJ2-2|TRBV29-1|-
CSAWGRLGGELFF
TGCAGCGCGTGGGGCCGATTGGGCGGGGAGCTGTTTTTT
>TRBD2|TRBJ2-1|TRBV5-1|-
CASSLGLAGGLEFF
TGCGCCAGCAGCTTAGGACTAGCGGGGGGGCTGGAGTTCTTC
>-|TRBJ1-1|TRBV7-8|few
CASSLDPGVNTEAFF
TGTGCCAGCAGCTTGGATCCGGGAGTTAACACTGAAGCTTTCTTT
>-|TRBJ1-4|TRBV29-1|-
CSGRKGEKLFF
TGCAGCGGCAGAAAGGGGGAAAAACTGTTTTTT
>-|TRBJ1-2|TRBV20-1|few
CSSSPWSYGYTF
TGCAGTTCCAGTCCGTGGTCCTATGGCTACACCTTC
>-|TRBJ1-2|TRBV5-1|few
CASSLSGEGRIYGYTF
TGCGCCAGCAGCTTGAGCGGTGAAGGGAGAATCTATGGCTACACCTTC
>-|TRBJ1-5|TRBV21-1|-
CASSKEGGSSPPQHF
TGTGCCAGCAGCAAAGAAGGGGGCAGTTCTCCGCCCCAGCATTTT
>TRBD1|TRBJ2-1|TRBV20-1|few
CCARDGTGLSDRGRLGYNEQFF
TGCTGTGCTAGAGATGGGACGGGATTATCCGACAGGGGCCGACTTGGGTACAATGAGCAGTTCTTC
>-|TRBJ1-1|TRBV6-5|many
CASRRTVNTEAFF
TGTGCCAGCCGTAGGACAGTGAACACTGAAGCTTTCTTT
>-|TRBJ2-5|TRBV6-4|-
CASNKRGPEETQYF
TGTGCCAGCAATAAACGGGGGCCCGAAGAGACCCAGTACTTC
>TRBD1|TRBJ2-1|TRBV6-5|-
CASSYSTGANVWDEQFF
TGTGCCAGCAGTTACTCGACAGGGGCAAACGTATGGGATGAGCAGTTCTTC
>TRBD2|TRBJ2-3|TRBV29-1|-
CSVDLAGGDTQYF
TGCAGCGTGGACCTAGCGGGAGGGGATACGCAGTATTTT